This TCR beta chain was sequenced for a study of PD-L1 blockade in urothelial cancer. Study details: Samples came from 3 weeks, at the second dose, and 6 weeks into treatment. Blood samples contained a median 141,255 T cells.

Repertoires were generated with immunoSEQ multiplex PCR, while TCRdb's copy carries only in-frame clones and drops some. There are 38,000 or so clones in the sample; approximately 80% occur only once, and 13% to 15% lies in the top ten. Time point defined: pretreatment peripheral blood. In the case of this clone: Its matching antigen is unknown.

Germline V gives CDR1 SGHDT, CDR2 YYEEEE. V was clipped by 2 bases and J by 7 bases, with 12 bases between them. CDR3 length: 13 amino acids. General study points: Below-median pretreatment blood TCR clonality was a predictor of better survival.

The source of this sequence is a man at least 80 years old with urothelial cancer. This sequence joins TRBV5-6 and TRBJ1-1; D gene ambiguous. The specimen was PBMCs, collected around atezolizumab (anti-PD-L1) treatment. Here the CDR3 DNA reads TGTGCCAGCAGCTTTAGTCCTTTCCGTGAAGCTTTCTTT. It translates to CASSFSPFREAFF. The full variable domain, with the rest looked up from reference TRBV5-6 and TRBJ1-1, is DAGVTQSPTHLIKTRGQQVTLRCSPKSGHDTVSWYQQALGQGPQFIFQYYEEEERQRGNFPDRFSGHQFPNYSSELNVNALLLGDSALYLCASSFSPFREAFFGQGTRLTVV.